This paragraph covers one T cell receptor beta chain sequence. Germline V gives CDR1 SEHNR, CDR2 FQNEAQ (reference sequence). Trimming took 1 base from V and 2 from J, leaving 11 bases between them. There are 15 residues in the CDR3. In the original workflow: Amplifying reference gene primers gave estimates of nucleated cell counts. Repertoires were generated with immunoSEQ multiplex PCR, while TCRdb's copy carries only in-frame clones and drops some. V, J and clone size were drawn from that table, and D and trimming were deduced from the DNA. The data show 65,000 to 85,000 clones, around 90% seen once. This specimen comes from a study of blood T cell repertoires in COVID-19. Overall study: COVID-19 samples collected from the United States, Italy and Spain covered acute and convalescent phases.

The sample comprised peripheral blood. The TCR comes from a woman between 18 and 29 years old with acute or convalescent COVID-19. This chain connects TRBV7-9 to TRBJ1-2, with D hard to call. This chain's CDR3 is CASSLGASPNYGYTF. As DNA, the CDR3 is TGTGCCAGCAGCTTAGGGGCCAGCCCAAACTATGGCTACACCTTC.